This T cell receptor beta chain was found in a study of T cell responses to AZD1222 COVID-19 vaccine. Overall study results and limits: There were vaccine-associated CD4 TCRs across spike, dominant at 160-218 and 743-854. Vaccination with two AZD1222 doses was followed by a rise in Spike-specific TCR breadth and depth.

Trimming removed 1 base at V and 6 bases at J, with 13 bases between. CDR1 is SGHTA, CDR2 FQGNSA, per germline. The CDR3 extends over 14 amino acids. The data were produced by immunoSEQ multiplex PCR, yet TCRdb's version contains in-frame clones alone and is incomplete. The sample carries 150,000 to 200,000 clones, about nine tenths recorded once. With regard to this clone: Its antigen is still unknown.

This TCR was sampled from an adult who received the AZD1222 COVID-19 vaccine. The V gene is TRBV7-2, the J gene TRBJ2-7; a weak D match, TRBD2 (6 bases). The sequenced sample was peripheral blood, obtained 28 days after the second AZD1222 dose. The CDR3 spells CASSLVAREAEQYF. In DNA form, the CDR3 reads TGTGCCAGCAGCTTAGTCGCCAGGGAGGCCGAGCAGTACTTC.